This T cell receptor beta chain originates from a study of cytomegalovirus exposure and HLA in healthy donors (dated by TCRdb to 2016 to 2017). Background for the entire study: An earlier analysis of approximately 550 of the donors reported 250 to 300 Gb of sequence data and around 120 million unique TCR beta sequences from roughly 200 million T cells. Genome-wide SNP genotypes for about 60% of the 666 donors were used in a later genetic analysis, which treated that subset as a discovery cohort. HLA typing included class I and class II loci at four-digit resolution. Donor age, sex, ethnicity and CMV serostatus were compiled alongside the repertoire data. Using immunosequencing, the study profiled T cell repertoires from about 610 subjects and related those repertoires to cytomegalovirus serostatus. Among roughly 400 genotyped donors of the cohort, an average of about 240,000 unique TCR beta nucleotide sequences were sequenced per donor, 15% to 20% of them non-productive. An earlier analysis of nearly 600 of the donors applied high-throughput TCR beta sequencing to assess whether each TCR beta V gene segment acted as functional or pseudogenic. Approximately 310 gigabases of sequencing data and tens of millions of unique TCR sequences were included in an early release covering around 650 HLA-typed donors. The study aimed to test whether cataloging public T cell receptors could reveal signatures of past pathogen exposure. Of the 300 to 500 genotyped donors, 80% to 90% were placed in the genetic ancestry cluster associated with self-reported Caucasian donors. High-throughput TCR immunosequencing, statistical association of individual TCRs with disease status, and machine learning were combined to predict cytomegalovirus infection status. Because of strong linkage in the cohort, roughly five DR-DQ haplotypes were treated as single units for association and clustering. To study patterns of TCR occurrence, a later analysis re-analyzed previously published TCR beta repertoires from 700 or so donors and added high-resolution HLA genotyping. The later analysis used no new phenotypic data to find candidate immune exposures, relying instead on TCR beta sequences and their occurrence across donors. Typing coverage varied by locus: roughly 629-640 donors for A, B, C, DRB1 and DQB1; roughly 520 for DQA1; around 610 for DPA1; roughly 470 for DPB1. Every discovery cohort repertoire had been produced on one sequencing platform. A separate validation cohort of about 110 different subjects was used in addition to the approximately 610-subject first cohort. Broader findings and caveats from the paper: In a later analysis, TCR association rates were found to vary across HLA loci, with the most associated TCRs seen for DRB1 alleles and the fewest for HLA-C alleles. A group of highly shared sequence variants was considered likely to be a technical artifact of the sequencing pipeline. Only TCR beta chains were sequenced in this cohort, and the absence of alpha or paired-chain data limited detectable features. According to a later genetic analysis, donors in an Asian-associated ancestry cluster had fewer N-insertions in productive TCRs than the approximately 700-donor mean. A further reported finding was that TCR beta sequences accurately predicted the HLA-A and HLA-B alleles for most subjects in the first cohort. In vitro tests confirmed that a few of the cytomegalovirus-associated TCR beta chains recognize cytomegalovirus antigens. Strong co-occurrence of HLA alleles, especially DR and DQ, made assigning TCR associations to individual alleles difficult. In an earlier analysis of some 640 of the donors, most TCR beta V segments were observed in productive rearrangements about 87% or about 30% of the time, broadly matching IMGT annotations. At a false discovery rate of 0.05, a later analysis linked about 16,000 TCR beta sequences to specific HLA alleles. Because the 87-base-pair reads could not distinguish some IMGT-functional V segments, including TRBV6-2 and TRBV6-3, those segments were excluded. Because HLA typing was unavailable for some donors at each locus, only the typed subset was used in association tests. Several of the top co-occurrence clusters appeared to be linked to parvovirus B19, influenza, CMV and Epstein-Barr virus, according to a later analysis. The presence/absence analyses assumed that sequencing depth was roughly uniform across donors, and that assumption may not be true. Cytomegalovirus status was reported to be diagnosed by the classifier with high specificity and sensitivity in both the original and validation cohorts. An association between a missense DCLRE1C variant and V-gene and J-gene trimming of TCR beta chains was found in a later genetic analysis and replicated in an independent cohort. Correlated functional status among segregating V segments might be attributable to linkage disequilibrium, but an unknown experimental factor could not be ruled out. Compared with equally common non-associated chains, HLA-associated TCR beta chains in a later analysis were more clonally expanded and had lower generation probabilities. Seventeen rarely observed V segments, including chromosome 9 orphons, were excluded from the earlier analysis of about 610 of the donors because counts were too low. For the cohort, immune exposure information was limited to CMV serostatus. It was suggested by the authors that the approach could potentially be generalized to other disease states and immunological phenotypes. The study listed 164 TCR beta chains as associated with cytomegalovirus. Across donors, most TCR sequences were observed very rarely, whereas some public TCRs were present in many individuals. Most CMV-associated TCR beta chains appeared to be HLA-restricted in a later analysis, and the HLA associations seemed to be driven largely by CMV exposure.

The cohort consisted of 600 or so healthy bone marrow donors. At the time of sampling, every cohort member was nominally healthy, though immune exposures that went unrecorded were likely present. The donor was CMV seropositive and belonged to the group of 250 to 300 seropositive cohort members. Every donor gave a peripheral blood sample, and the peripheral blood mononuclear cells from that sample were used for TCR beta sequencing. Genomic DNA extraction from the blood cell samples was performed with the Qiagen DNeasy Blood Extraction Kit. Library preparation employed the immunoSEQ multiplex PCR assay. The multiplex PCR relied on a mix of 60 forward primers for TCR Vbeta segments and 13 reverse primers for TCR Jbeta segments. Amplification of the CDR3 region of rearranged TCR beta genes was performed with a multiplex PCR assay on genomic DNA. On the Illumina HiSeq System, the amplified TCR beta libraries were sequenced as 87-base-pair reads. As for the authors' bioinformatics: Across the 670 or so repertoires, a later analysis counted some 80 million unique TCR beta chains, around 10 million of which were shared by at least two donors. Raw reads were error-corrected and collapsed into unique sequences with a nearest-neighbor algorithm that merged closely related sequences to remove PCR and sequencing errors. To assign V, D and J gene segments, CDR3 sequences were aligned to IMGT reference sequences. For a sequence to be retained, a match of at least six nucleotides to both a V gene segment and a J gene segment was required. Rearrangements were classified as productive when the CDR3 lacked stop codons and remained in frame with V and J, and all other rearrangements were classified as non-productive. Following IMGT convention, CDR3 was defined as the stretch from the second conserved V-encoded cysteine to the conserved J-encoded phenylalanine. In an earlier analysis of around 640 of the donors, sequences lacking an unambiguous match to a single V gene segment were excluded. An earlier analysis of just under 600 of the donors called V segments functional above 56.7% productive rearrangements and segregating when the between-donor standard deviation exceeded 5%. A statistical classification framework was built to diagnose cytomegalovirus status from the catalog of TCR beta chain sequences. In a later analysis, TCR nucleotide sequences were compared against IMGT/GENE-DB human TR gene sequences so that V and J genes could be assigned. The TCRdist pipeline was used in a later analysis to assign CDR3 sequences and most-parsimonious VDJ recombination scenarios. A later analysis defined each TCR beta chain by its CDR3 amino acid sequence plus V-gene family, and excluded reads lacking a unique V-gene family. A later analysis removed nearly 600 highly shared, low-generation-probability nucleotide sequences to deal with suspected cross-contamination and a sequencing artifact. For each public chain, a later analysis derived a clonal expansion index from normalized ranks of inferred template counts within each repertoire. In a later analysis, generation probabilities were computed using a VDJ recombination model fitted to out-of-frame rearrangements, and the results were checked against IGoR. Hypergeometric tests were used in a later analysis to score TCR-TCR, TCR-HLA and TCR-CMV co-occurrence, with a repertoire-size bias correction applied to the TCR pairs. In a later analysis, false discovery rates were estimated by permuting HLA or CMV assignments 20 times. A later analysis grouped co-occurring TCRs with DBSCAN, adding TCRdist sequence similarity when clustering within HLA-allele-positive subsets. Co-occurrence clustering excluded repertoires with fewer than 30,000 or more than 120,000 public chains, plus five with anomalous nucleotide sharing. TCRdb re-hosts the immuneACCESS table, in-frame sequences only. Its copies lack some clones; in the studies checked, an unresolved V gene accounts for under half of them, and the cause for the rest is not known. That table gives V, J and clone size, and the DNA gave D and trimming. This sample has approximately 170,000 clones in its table, and approximately 70% of those were observed once. Approximately 4.6% of the sample is held by the ten biggest clonotypes.

Counted from cysteine to phenylalanine, this CDR3 has 16 amino acids. Kept here is only the CDR3 DNA, which spans 48 bases and is read in frame from base 1. CDR1 is given as ENHRY and CDR2 as SYGVKD, both from the germline V gene. After removal of 0 bases from V and 4 bases from J, the junction retains 4 bases not matched to a gene. On this clone itself: Its antigen remains undetermined. No base qualities exist here, and no much larger clone lies one base off it.

The chain was built from TRBV10-3 and TRBJ1-2; 11 of the junction bases match TRBD1. The source material was PBMCs. This clonotype originated in a young man in good health and CMV-seropositive. The sequenced DNA is TGTGCCATCAGTGAGTCCTACGGGACAGGGGGCTATGGCTACACCTTC. This codes for CAISESYGTGGYGYTF.